This section outlines one TCR beta chain sequence together with its context. Its antigen remains unidentified. This entry comes from a study of T cells in Graves' hyperthyroidism and ophthalmopathy. Study-level findings and limits: Ophthalmopathy was told apart from stable hyperthyroidism by a 13 V-J model. Blood also held most thyroid clonotypes expanded beyond 0.001.

RNA transcripts served as the template for amplifying TCR beta CDR3 regions. RT-PCR in the first round (using the HTBI primer set) targeted the TCR CDR3. TCRdb recomputed calls from the multiplex PCR reads with MiXCR, one row per CDR3 protein. The sample has approximately 710,000 distinct CDR3 sequences; 17% are singletons. The CDR3 totals 12 residues. The germline V gene encodes CDR1 SQVTM and CDR2 ANQGSEA. The V and J ends lost 4 bases and 3 bases respectively, with 8 bases between them. PBMCs were sourced from roughly 9.3 ml fresh peripheral blood. V gene TRBV29-1 combines with J gene TRBJ2-3; D call uncertain. Sequenced material: blood. This TCR was recovered from a man in his fifties with Graves' hyperthyroidism. The CDR3 reads CSVVSTTDTQYF. The CDR3 bases are TGCAGCGTTGTGTCTACGACAGATACGCAGTATTTT.